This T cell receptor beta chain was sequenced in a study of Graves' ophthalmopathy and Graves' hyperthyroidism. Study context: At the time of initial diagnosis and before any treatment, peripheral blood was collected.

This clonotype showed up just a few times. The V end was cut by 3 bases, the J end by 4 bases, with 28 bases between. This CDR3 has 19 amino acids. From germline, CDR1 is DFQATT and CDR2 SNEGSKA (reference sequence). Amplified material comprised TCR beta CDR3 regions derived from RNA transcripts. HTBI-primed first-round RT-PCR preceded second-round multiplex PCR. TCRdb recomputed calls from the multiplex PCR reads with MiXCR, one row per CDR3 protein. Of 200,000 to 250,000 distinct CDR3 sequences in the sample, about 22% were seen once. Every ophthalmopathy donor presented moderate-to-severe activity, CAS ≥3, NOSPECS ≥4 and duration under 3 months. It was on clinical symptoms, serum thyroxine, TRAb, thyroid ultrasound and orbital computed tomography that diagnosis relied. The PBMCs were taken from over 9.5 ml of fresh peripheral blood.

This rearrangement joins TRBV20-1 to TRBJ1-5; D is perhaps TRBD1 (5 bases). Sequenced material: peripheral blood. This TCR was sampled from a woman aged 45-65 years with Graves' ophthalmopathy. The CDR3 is CSARDYRSDSSKGNQPQHF. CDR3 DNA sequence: TGCAGTGCTAGGGATTATCGCTCCGACAGCTCCAAAGGGAATCAGCCCCAGCATTTT.